A single sample gave rise to the 26 T cell receptor beta chains below, sequenced in a study of blood T cell repertoires in COVID-19. TCRdb's copy holds only in-frame clones and misses some; the assay was immunoSEQ multiplex PCR. The repertoire holds some 120,000 clones, with about 88% as singletons. Sequenced input: peripheral blood. Receptors originate from a man aged 35 to 55 with acute or convalescent COVID-19.

This clone was observed a few times. The chain carries TRBV28 and TRBJ2-5, with 8 bases matching TRBD2. Looked up from germline, CDR1 is MDHEN and CDR2 is SYDVKM. Trimming removed 8 bases from V and 7 bases from J; junction bases left unmatched: 27. The CDR3 loop spans 19 amino acids. CDR3 in amino acids: CASGGAQRESPSRKGTQYF. The CDR3 DNA reads as TGTGCCAGCGGGGGGGCCCAGCGGGAGTCACCTTCTCGAAAGGGGACCCAGTACTTC.

V usage is TRBV7-8 and J usage is TRBJ2-7; no clear D. CDR3 size: 15 residues. CDR1 is SGHVS and CDR2 is FQNEAQ in the germline V gene. Trimming removed 2 bases from V and 3 bases from J, with 14 bases in between. The CDR3 DNA is TGTGCCAGCAGCTTATTTGTTGCAAGCAACTACGAGCAGTACTTC. Translation gives CASSLFVASNYEQYF.

V usage is TRBV6-2 or TRBV6-3 and J usage is TRBJ2-7, with TRBD2 matching 11 bases. CDR1 is MNHEY and CDR2 is SVGEGT in the germline V gene. V trimming: 2 bases; J trimming: 4 bases; junction bases outside the gene matches: 4. CDR3 length: 15 amino acids. CDR3 in amino acids: CASSYLAGGRYEQYF. The CDR3 region has the DNA TGTGCCAGCAGTTACCTAGCGGGAGGACGGTACGAGCAGTACTTC.

A few counts support this clone. The chain joins TRBV28 to TRBJ1-5, with TRBD1 as a possible D gene (5 bases). V lost 7 bases and J lost 6, with 10 bases in between. CDR1 and CDR2 from the germline V gene are MDHEN and SYDVKM. This CDR3 is 12 amino acids long. This chain's CDR3 is CASTTQGQPQHF. CDR3 sequence (DNA): TGTGCCAGCACCACTCAGGGTCAGCCCCAGCATTTT.

This rearrangement joins TRBV4-3 to TRBJ2-2; no clear D gene. The length of the CDR3 is 15 residues. The germline gives CDR1 LGHNA, CDR2 YSLEER. The ends were cut back, 1 base at V and 6 bases at J, with 12 bases in the middle. CDR3 protein: CASSQGLPSPGELFF. In DNA form, the CDR3 reads TGCGCCAGCAGCCAAGGACTCCCTTCCCCCGGGGAGCTGTTTTTT.

This clone has a handful of counts. The chain employs TRBV4-2 and TRBJ2-5; 10 bases align to TRBD1. Per germline, CDR1 LGHNA and CDR2 YNFKEQ. This CDR3 is 16 amino acids long. V shed 4 bases and J 2 bases; nucleotides not matched to a gene: 7. The CDR3 bases are TGTGCCAGCAGCCGCACGGGGACAGGGGTTCAAGAGACCCAGTACTTC. This gives the protein CASSRTGTGVQETQYF.

This clone was counted a single time. The DNA of the CDR3 is TGTGCCAGCAGCTTGCTAGCCTACGAGCAGTACTTC. This sequence encodes CASSLLAYEQYF. V gene TRBV5-6 combines with J gene TRBJ2-7; D unresolved. This CDR3 is built from 12 residues. Trimming removed 1 base from V and 2 bases from J, with 4 bases in between. Germline loops: CDR1 SGHDT, CDR2 YYEEEE.

The J gene is TRBJ2-3, the V gene TRBV5-1; D is unresolved. CDR1 SGHRS and CDR2 YFSETQ come from the germline V gene. The CDR3 consists of 12 residues. The V end was cut by 3 bases, the J end by 5 bases, with 7 bases between. This CDR3 reads CASSSDGDTQYF. CDR3 bases: TGCGCCAGCAGCTCAGATGGAGATACGCAGTATTTT.

In its sample, this clone was seen a few times. The rearrangement links TRBV27 to TRBJ2-1, with no clear D. The germline V gene encodes CDR1 MNHEY and CDR2 SMNVEV (reference sequence). Trimming shortened V by 0 bases and J by 0 bases, and 9 bases separated the two germline ends. This CDR3 contains 16 residues. The CDR3 sequence: CASSLSPSLSYNEQFF. The CDR3, as DNA: TGTGCCAGCAGTTTATCGCCGAGCCTCTCCTACAATGAGCAGTTCTTC.

The chain uses TRBV18 and TRBJ2-1; D might be TRBD1 (6 bases). CDR1 and CDR2 (germline): KGHSH, LQKENI. The V and J ends lost 4 bases and 3 bases respectively, with 16 bases between them. The CDR3 covers 16 residues. CDR3 residues: CASSHPALTGYNEQFF. The CDR3 DNA follows: TGTGCCAGCTCACACCCGGCTCTGACAGGCTACAATGAGCAGTTCTTC.

The V gene is TRBV6-5, the J gene TRBJ1-3; TRBD1 is a possible D gene (5 bases). The V gene's germline CDR1 is MNHEY and CDR2 SVGAGI. The CDR3 covers 14 residues. V was pared by 4 bases and J by 6 bases, with 13 bases between. CDR3: CASSFGGRENTIYF. In nucleotides, the CDR3 is TGTGCCAGCAGTTTCGGGGGTCGGGAAAACACCATATATTTT.

The V and J genes are TRBV5-8 and TRBJ1-6; D might be TRBD1 (6 bases). The V end was cut by 4 bases, the J end by 10 bases, with 9 bases between. This CDR3 spans 12 amino acids. Germline V gene data show CDR1 as SGHTS and CDR2 as YDEGEE. The CDR3 protein is CASSEDRSPLHF. CDR3 DNA: TGTGCCAGCAGCGAGGACAGATCACCCCTCCACTTT.

CDR3 sequence reads: CASSLDLRDTQYF. In DNA form, the CDR3 reads TGTGCCAGCAGCTTAGATCTGAGGGATACGCAGTATTTT. The chain has TRBV11-2 and TRBJ2-3; D gene ambiguous. From germline, CDR1 is SGHAT and CDR2 FQNNGV. Trimming removed 0 bases from V and 6 bases from J, with 7 bases in between. The length of the CDR3 is 13 residues.

The chain joins TRBV6-5 to TRBJ2-7; TRBD1 might be the D (7 bases). CDR3 length: 13 residues. The germline V gene encodes CDR1 MNHEY and CDR2 SVGAGI. V lost 6 bases to trimming and J lost 2 bases, with 11 bases between them. CDR3 in DNA: TGTGCCAGCAGCCAGGGGGGACCCTACGAGCAGTACTTC. Translated: CASSQGGPYEQYF.

This chain uses TRBV6-5 with TRBJ2-7, with D possibly being TRBD1 (7 bases). The ends were cut back, 2 bases at V and 7 bases at J, with 15 bases in the middle. CDR1 and CDR2 (germline): MNHEY, SVGAGI. The CDR3 runs to 14 residues. CDR3: CASSYLSGGSEQYF. The CDR3, as DNA: TGTGCCAGCAGTTACCTGTCAGGGGGGTCGGAGCAGTACTTC.

The rearrangement uses TRBV29-1 and TRBJ1-2, with a possible D match to TRBD1 (5 bases). V gave up 0 bases and J gave up 4 bases, with 15 bases separating them. The CDR3 is 15 amino acids. The V gene's germline CDR1 is SQVTM and CDR2 ANQGSEA. CDR3 DNA: TGCAGCGTTGAAGATAAGGGAATCAGGGCCTATGGCTACACCTTC. This encodes CSVEDKGIRAYGYTF. The complete variable domain, with remaining parts taken from reference TRBV29-1 and TRBJ1-2, reads SAVISQKPSRDICQRGTSLTIQCQVDSQVTMMFWYRQQPGQSLTLIATANQGSEATYESGFVIDKFPISRPNLTFSTLTVSNMSPEDSSIYLCSVEDKGIRAYGYTFGSGTRLTVV.

The chain uses TRBV19 and TRBJ2-5; 9 positions match TRBD1. There are 14 residues in the CDR3. Looked up from germline, CDR1 is LNHDA and CDR2 is SQIVND (reference sequence). After removal of 6 bases from V and 4 bases from J, the junction contained 6 bases not matched to a gene. The CDR3 coding sequence is TGTGCCAGTAGCACGGACAGGGGTAGAGAGACCCAGTACTTC. It is translated as CASSTDRGRETQYF.

V and J are TRBV28 and TRBJ1-1, with a possible D match to TRBD1 (5 bases). Germline CDR1 is MDHEN and CDR2 is SYDVKM. Trimming pared 8 bases from V and 3 bases from J, leaving 7 bases between. The CDR3 runs 11 residues. In DNA, the CDR3 is TGTGCCAGCGGAGGGGACACTGAAGCTTTCTTT. As protein: CASGGDTEAFF.

The CDR3: CASSSPRKLSSYNEQFF. CDR3 nucleotides: TGTGCCAGCAGCTCCCCGCGGAAATTGAGCTCCTACAATGAGCAGTTCTTC. The genes are TRBV7-9 and TRBJ2-1; D unresolved. CDR1 and CDR2 from the germline V gene are SEHNR and FQNEAQ (reference sequence). The CDR3 consists of 17 residues. Trimming cost V 4 bases and J 0 bases, with 16 bases left between them.

The chain recombines TRBV27 with TRBJ1-1; D might be TRBD1 (6 bases). Trimming took off 0 bases at V and 3 bases at J, with 11 bases between the two ends. This CDR3 has 15 amino acids. Germline lookup yields CDR1 MNHEY and CDR2 SMNVEV (reference sequence). The CDR3 spells CASSLSQGLYTEAFF. CDR3 in DNA: TGTGCCAGCAGTTTATCGCAGGGGCTATACACTGAAGCTTTCTTT.

The genes are TRBV28 and TRBJ1-2; tentative D call: TRBD1 (6 bases). The germline V gene has CDR1 MDHEN and CDR2 SYDVKM. The CDR3 spans 14 residues. V gave up 6 bases and J gave up 3 bases, with 14 bases separating them. The CDR3 reads CASSEGRGDYGYTF. The CDR3 DNA reads TGTGCCAGCAGCGAAGGGAGGGGGGACTATGGCTACACCTTC.

The chain joins TRBV7-3 to TRBJ2-3; 12 bases are a match to TRBD2. The CDR3 has 19 residues. The V and J ends lost 0 bases and 0 bases, in that order; junction bases with no gene match: 7. Germline loops: CDR1 SGHTA, CDR2 FQGTGA. DNA for the CDR3: TGTGCCAGCAGCTTAACGATGCTAGCGGGGGGGACTAGCACAGATACGCAGTATTTT. It translates to CASSLTMLAGGTSTDTQYF. The full variable domain, in which reference TRBV7-3 and TRBJ2-3 provide the parts outside the CDR3, is GAGVSQTPSNKVTEKGKYVELRCDPISGHTALYWYRQSLGQGPEFLIYFQGTGAADDSGLPNDRFFAVRPEGSVSTLKIQRTERGDSAVYLCASSLTMLAGGTSTDTQYFGPGTRLTVL.

This clone was observed a single time. The rearrangement uses TRBV5-5 and TRBJ1-2; 9 nucleotides align to TRBD1. With 2 bases clipped from V and 10 bases from J, the junction kept 6 bases outside the gene matches. The CDR3 contains 13 residues. Germline values: CDR1 SGHKS, CDR2 YYEKEE (reference sequence). This CDR3 reads CASSFGTGYDYTF. CDR3 bases: TGTGCCAGCAGCTTTGGGACAGGGTACGACTACACCTTC.

The V call is TRBV14, the J call TRBJ1-5; no clear D. V lost 1 base and J 11 bases, leaving 12 bases between the germline ends. The CDR3 consists of 13 residues. CDR1 and CDR2 from the germline V gene are SGHDN and FVKESK. This chain's CDR3 is CASSQGLAGAQHF. The CDR3 DNA follows: TGTGCCAGCAGCCAAGGGCTGGCGGGAGCCCAGCATTTT.

This clone was found once. The same CDR3 can be traced to other DNA sequences in this sample. The V gene is TRBV6-1, the J gene TRBJ1-5; D gene unclear. From germline, CDR1 is MNHNS and CDR2 SASEGT. The germline V and J ends were trimmed by 3 bases and 0 bases, with 6 bases remaining between them. This CDR3 has 14 amino acids. The CDR3, as DNA: TGTGCCAGCAGTGACAGAGGTAGCAATCAGCCCCAGCATTTT. Translation gives CASSDRGSNQPQHF.

J is TRBJ2-1 and V is TRBV5-1; 8 nucleotides match TRBD1. CDR3 size: 15 residues. Germline-derived CDR1 and CDR2 are SGHRS and YFSETQ. V was pared by 5 bases and J by 9 bases, with 13 bases of the junction left unmatched. In DNA, the CDR3 is TGCGCCAGCAGTTGGGGGACAGGTTTTCGGGGTGAGCAGTTCTTC. It encodes CASSWGTGFRGEQFF. Drawing the rest from reference TRBV5-1 and TRBJ2-1, the complete variable domain is KAGVTQTPRYLIKTRGQQVTLSCSPISGHRSVSWYQQTPGQGLQFLFEYFSETQRNKGNFPGRFSGRQFSNSRSEMNVSTLELGDSALYLCASSWGTGFRGEQFFGPGTRLTVL.